The source of this T cell receptor (beta chain) is a study of breast tumors, draining lymph nodes, adjacent tissues. Study results and limitations: Data fit most tumor T cells coming from lymph node, expanding in tumor. Tumor repertoires ranked between lymph nodes and nontumor tissue in diversity, with V and J gene preferences. That most tumor T cells come from lymph nodes remained unproven. Luminal-like breast cancer showed significantly higher tumor–nontumor repertoire similarity than basal-like.

In its sample, this clonotype was seen many times. Its antigen is currently unknown. Breast cancer patients provided tissue from their axillary draining lymph nodes. TCRdb used MiXCR to reprocess the multiplex PCR reads, holding one entry per CDR3 protein. The sample holds 85,000 to 120,000 distinct CDR3 sequences, 30% seen once. CDR3 length equals 15 residues. Germline CDR1 and CDR2: SGHVS and FQNEAQ. Unmatched junction bases numbered 4, after V lost 5 bases and J lost 4 bases. The receptor comes from a female donor with breast cancer. Some clones in this sample may be carry-over from other donors' samples. Sequencing was performed on axillary lymph node tissue. This chain connects TRBV7-8 to TRBJ2-5; 13 positions match TRBD2. CDR3 sequence: CASSTSGGGGETQYF. CDR3 nucleotides: TGTGCCAGCAGCACTAGCGGGGGGGGTGGAGAGACCCAGTACTTC.